This is a list of T cell receptor beta chains from one sample in a study of cytomegalovirus exposure and HLA in healthy donors. Measured with immunoSEQ multiplex PCR; TCRdb has only the in-frame clones, and not every one. Among more than 65,000 clones listed, 85% to 95% were seen once. Sequencing was carried out using PBMCs. Receptors originate from a young man in good health and CMV-seronegative. Each CDR3 is given with its conserved first and last residue. Each record gives: D gene, clone size, J gene, V gene, CDR3 DNA, CDR3 protein. A D gene is named only where the DNA matches it firmly. Where a row states a size, it is once, few, many or the class of an expanded clone; other rows omit it.

>.|.|TRBJ1-1|TRBV29-1
TGCAGCGTTCCCCAGCGCTACACTGAAGCTTTCTTT
CSVPQRYTEAFF
>.|.|TRBJ2-7|TRBV5-1
TGCGCCAGCGGAGGACCCTCCTACGAGCAGTACTTC
CASGGPSYEQYF
>.|once|TRBJ1-6|TRBV30
TGTGCCTGGAGTGCGGGGAAACTCAGCTCCTATAATTCACCCCTCCACTTT
CAWSAGKLSSYNSPLHF
>TRBD1|.|TRBJ1-2|TRBV7-8
TGTGCCAGCAGCTTAGCGGGACAGGGAGGTTTAGGCGGCTACACCTTC
CASSLAGQGGLGGYTF
>.|.|TRBJ2-1|TRBV11-3
TGTGCCAGCAGCCCCGGGGGGCCCTACAATGAGCAGTTCTTC
CASSPGGPYNEQFF
>TRBD2|.|TRBJ2-7|TRBV12-5
TGTGCTAGTGCCGGACGGGGAGGGACTATTTCCTACGAGCAGTACTTC
CASAGRGGTISYEQYF
>TRBD1|.|TRBJ1-5|TRBV10-3
TGTGCCATCAGCCTGGACAGGACCAATCAGCCCCAGCATTTT
CAISLDRTNQPQHF
>.|.|TRBJ2-3|TRBV7-8
TGTGCCAGCAGCTTCCTGTCGGGCACAGATACGCAGTATTTT
CASSFLSGTDTQYF
>TRBD1|.|TRBJ1-5|TRBV5-8
TGTGCCAGCAGCTTTGTCTCGGGACAGTGGAATCAGCCCCAGCATTTT
CASSFVSGQWNQPQHF
>.|.|TRBJ1-5|TRBV6-1
TGTGCCAGCAGCCGAGGGTGGGAGGCTAATCAGCCCCAGCATTTT
CASSRGWEANQPQHF
>TRBD1|.|TRBJ2-5|TRBV5-1
TGCGCCAGCAGCTTAGGACAGGGTGGCAGAGAGACCCAGTACTTC
CASSLGQGGRETQYF
>.|.|TRBJ1-2|TRBV7-9
TGTGCCAGCAGCAGCCTCTCAAAGTCCTATGGCTACACCTTC
CASSSLSKSYGYTF
>.|.|TRBJ2-7|TRBV6-5
TGTGCCAGCAGTTCCCGGAGGACCGAGCAGTACTTC
CASSSRRTEQYF
>TRBD2|.|TRBJ2-3|TRBV6-1
TGTGCCAGCAGTCGAAGAGAAGCGGGAGCAGATACGCAGTATTTT
CASSRREAGADTQYF
>TRBD1|.|TRBJ1-5|TRBV4-1
TGCGCCAGCAGCCAGGGAACAGGGGATGGTAATCAGCCCCAGCATTTT
CASSQGTGDGNQPQHF
>TRBD1|.|TRBJ1-3|TRBV7-2
TGTGCCAGCAGCTTAGCGGGGACAGACCCGAACACCATATATTTT
CASSLAGTDPNTIYF
>.|.|TRBJ1-6|TRBV7-6
TGTGCCAGCAGCTTAGGAGGGAGGGGCAGCTCCTATAATTCACCCCTCCACTTT
CASSLGGRGSSYNSPLHF